The source of this T cell receptor (beta chain) is a study of cytomegalovirus exposure and HLA in healthy donors. Study conclusions and caveats: Links to common viral pathogens appeared, in a later analysis, for several of the most significant clusters.

The PCR had 60 Vbeta and 13 Jbeta primers. Clones were read by immunoSEQ multiplex PCR, and TCRdb kept only the in-frame ones, dropping some. The data hold some 140,000 clones, with around 83% observed a single time. With respect to this clone: Its antigen is not known.

This CDR3 comprises 15 residues. V dropped 4 bases and J dropped 1; count of bases not matched to a gene: 4. The germline V gene has CDR1 LNHDA and CDR2 SQIVND (reference sequence). The rearrangement links TRBV19 to TRBJ2-5; 9 nucleotides align to TRBD1. The sequenced material came from PBMCs. The origin of this receptor is a male donor in good health and CMV-seropositive. For the CDR3, the DNA is TGTGCCAGTAGTACGGGACAGGGAGTCCAAGAGACCCAGTACTTC. Protein sequence: CASSTGQGVQETQYF.